This T cell receptor beta chain is drawn from a study of blood T cell repertoires in COVID-19. At the level of the study: Researchers got acute and convalescent COVID-19 samples from the United States, Italy and Spain.

The protocol was immunoSEQ multiplex PCR, while the TCRdb copy is restricted to in-frame clones and leaves out a portion. Of roughly 43,000 clones in the sample, about two thirds are singletons; the top ten hold roughly 5.8%. Losses at the gene ends were 0 bases for V and 9 bases for J; bases not matched to a gene: 1. Per the germline V gene, CDR1 is MNHEY and CDR2 is SVGAGI. This CDR3 is built from 15 residues. Sequencing was performed on peripheral blood. V usage is TRBV6-5 and J usage is TRBJ1-6; 11 nucleotides agree with TRBD1. The clonotype originates from a man older than 75 with acute or convalescent COVID-19. The chain's CDR3 is CASSYSDRGRSPLHF. The CDR3 DNA follows: TGTGCCAGCAGTTACTCGGACAGGGGGCGTTCACCCCTCCACTTT.